This note documents a single TCR beta chain sequence. This record comes from a study of blood T cell repertoires in COVID-19. Study at large: Researchers got acute and convalescent COVID-19 samples from the United States, Italy and Spain. Nucleic acid was either cDNA or gDNA, and it came from T cells, B-cell-depleted T cells, or PBMCs.

The CDR3 spans 17 residues. In germline, CDR1 is SGHRS, CDR2 YFSETQ. Trimming cost V 2 bases and J 2 bases, with 19 bases left between them. Original processing methods: Amplifying reference gene primers gave estimates of nucleated cell counts. This table comes from immunoSEQ multiplex PCR, and its TCRdb copy is limited to in-frame clones, with some not included. V and J calls and clone size come straight from that table; D and trimming were deduced from the DNA. The sample lists about 130,000 clones; over 80% were seen once. The chain carries TRBV5-1 and TRBJ1-1; D uncertain. Sequenced sample: peripheral blood. The TCR sequence derives from a man aged 45-65 years with active COVID-19. CDR3 DNA sequence: TGCGCCAGCAGCTTCACAGCCCAAGTCGGTCTCAACACTGAAGCTTTCTTT. Its translation is CASSFTAQVGLNTEAFF. Using reference TRBV5-1 and TRBJ1-1 for the parts outside the CDR3, the full variable domain is KAGVTQTPRYLIKTRGQQVTLSCSPISGHRSVSWYQQTPGQGLQFLFEYFSETQRNKGNFPGRFSGRQFSNSRSEMNVSTLELGDSALYLCASSFTAQVGLNTEAFFGQGTRLTVV.